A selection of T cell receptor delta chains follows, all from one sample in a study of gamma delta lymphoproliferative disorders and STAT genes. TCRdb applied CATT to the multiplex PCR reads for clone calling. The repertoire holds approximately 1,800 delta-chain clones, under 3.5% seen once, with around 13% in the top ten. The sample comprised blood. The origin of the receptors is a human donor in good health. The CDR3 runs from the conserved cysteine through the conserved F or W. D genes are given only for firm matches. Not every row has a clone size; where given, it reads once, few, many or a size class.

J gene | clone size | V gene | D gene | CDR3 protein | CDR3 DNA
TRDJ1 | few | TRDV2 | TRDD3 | CACDPEVLGGVNTDKLIF | TGTGCCTGTGACCCCGAAGTTCTGGGGGGGGTTAACACCGATAAACTCATCTTT
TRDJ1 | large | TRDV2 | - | CACDIGNKYTDKLIF | TGTGCCTGTGACATAGGGAACAAATACACCGATAAACTCATCTTT
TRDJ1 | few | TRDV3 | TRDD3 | CAFTRPGGYSWDETDKLIF | TGTGCCTTTACCCGTCCTGGGGGATATTCGTGGGACGAAACCGATAAACTCATCTTT
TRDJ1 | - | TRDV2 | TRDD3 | CACQHGGYAVTDKLIF | TGTGCCTGTCAACATGGGGGATACGCGGTCACCGATAAACTCATCTTT
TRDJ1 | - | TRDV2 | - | CACDLRPPDRWDPHSYTDKLIF | TGTGCCTGCGACCTACGACCTCCCGACCGATGGGATCCCCACTCGTACACCGATAAACTCATCTTT
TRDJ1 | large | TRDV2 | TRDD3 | CACDTLPTSSVVGDTRDDKLIF | TGTGCCTGTGACACCCTTCCTACGTCCTCTGTGGTGGGGGATACGCGGGACGATAAACTCATCTTT
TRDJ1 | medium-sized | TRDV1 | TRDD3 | CALGEASIRSLGDWGRLSSDKLIF | TGTGCTCTTGGGGAGGCTTCTATTAGGTCGCTAGGAGACTGGGGGAGACTTAGTAGCGATAAACTCATCTTT
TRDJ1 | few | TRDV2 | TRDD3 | CACDTLGDTIHTDKLIF | TGTGCCTGTGACACTCTGGGGGATACCATTCACACCGATAAACTCATCTTT
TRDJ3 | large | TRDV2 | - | CACDPVGGDFVRSWDTRQMFF | TGTGCCTGTGACCCCGTTGGGGGCGATTTTGTAAGGTCCTGGGACACCCGACAGATGTTTTTC
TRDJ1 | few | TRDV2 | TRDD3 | CACDTVLGDTRDKLIF | TGTGCCTGTGACACCGTACTGGGGGATACGCGGGATAAACTCATCTTT
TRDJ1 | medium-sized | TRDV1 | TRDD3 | CALGEEDQHFGGYTDKLIF | TGTGCTCTTGGGGAAGAAGACCAGCATTTTGGGGGATACACCGATAAACTCATCTTT
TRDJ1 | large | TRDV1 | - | CALGELKGRGQSKLIF | TGTGCTCTTGGGGAACTAAAGGGCCGGGGTCAATCCAAACTCATCTTT
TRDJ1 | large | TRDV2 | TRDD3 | CACDTLTGGYSQATDKLIF | TGTGCCTGTGACACCCTAACTGGGGGATATTCCCAGGCCACCGATAAACTCATCTTT
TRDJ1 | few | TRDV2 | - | CACNSLGIPDKLIF | TGTGCCTGTAACTCGCTGGGGATCCCCGATAAACTCATCTTT
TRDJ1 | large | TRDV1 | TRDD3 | CALGTYQLGEALYTDKLIF | TGTGCTCTTGGGACCTATCAGCTGGGGGAGGCTTTGTACACCGATAAACTCATCTTT
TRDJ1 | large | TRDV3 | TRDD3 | CAFQRPIYWGILRPHTDKLIF | TGTGCCTTTCAACGTCCGATCTACTGGGGGATTCTAAGGCCCCACACCGATAAACTCATCTTT
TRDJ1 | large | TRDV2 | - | CACPPSFVLGMTQYTDKLIF | TGTGCCTGCCCACCTTCCTTCGTACTGGGGATGACCCAGTACACCGATAAACTCATCTTT
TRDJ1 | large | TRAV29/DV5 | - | CAASGVDLPYTDKLIF | TGTGCAGCAAGCGGAGTTGATTTACCGTACACCGATAAACTCATCTTT
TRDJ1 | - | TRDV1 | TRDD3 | CALGELLLGDSPSTDKLIF | TGTGCTCTTGGGGAACTCTTACTGGGGGATAGCCCGAGTACCGATAAACTCATCTTT
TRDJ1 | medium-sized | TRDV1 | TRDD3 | CALGDGGLPAYWGISPGNPMYTDKLIF | TGTGCTCTTGGGGATGGGGGCCTTCCCGCGTACTGGGGGATAAGCCCTGGAAACCCAATGTACACCGATAAACTCATCTTT
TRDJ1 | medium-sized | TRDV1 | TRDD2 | CALGDLSPLPPHSSLVATDKLIF | TGTGCTCTTGGGGATCTGTCACCCCTTCCTCCCCACTCCTCCCTAGTCGCGACCGATAAACTCATCTTT
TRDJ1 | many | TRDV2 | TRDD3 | CACDTVEGWGIQAGDKLIF | TGTGCCTGTGACACCGTAGAGGGATGGGGGATACAGGCGGGCGATAAACTCATCTTT
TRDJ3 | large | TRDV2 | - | CACDTGVCLAAWDTRQMFF | TGTGCCTGTGACACCGGCGTGTGCCTTGCCGCCTGGGACACCCGACAGATGTTTTTC
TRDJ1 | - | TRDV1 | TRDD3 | CAFGGLGDTLDKLIF | TGTGCTTTTGGGGGCTTGGGGGATACGCTTGATAAACTCATCTTT
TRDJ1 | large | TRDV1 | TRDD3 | CALGAKDWGIGGLIF | TGTGCTCTTGGGGCCAAGGACTGGGGGATTGGTGGACTCATCTTT
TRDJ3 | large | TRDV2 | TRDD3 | CACDTATGGPVTWDTRQMFF | TGTGCCTGTGACACCGCGACTGGGGGTCCCGTAACCTGGGACACCCGACAGATGTTTTTC
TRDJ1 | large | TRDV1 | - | CALGEPKTGGLKLIF | TGTGCTCTTGGGGAACCTAAGACCGGAGGTCTGAAACTCATCTTT
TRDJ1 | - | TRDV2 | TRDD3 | CACDTVGPSSGGYAIVDKLIF | TGTGCCTGTGACACCGTGGGGCCTTCCTCTGGGGGATACGCCATAGTCGATAAACTCATCTTT
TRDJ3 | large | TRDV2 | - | CACDTAGSSWDTRQMFF | TGTGCCTGTGACACGGCGGGGAGCTCCTGGGACACCCGACAGATGTTTTTC
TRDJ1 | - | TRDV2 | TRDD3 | CACVTGGIWTDKLIF | TGTGCCTGTGTAACTGGGGGGATATGGACCGATAAACTCATCTTT
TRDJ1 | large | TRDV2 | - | CACDEKLSTDKLIF | TGTGCCTGTGACGAAAAACTCTCCACCGATAAACTCATCTTT
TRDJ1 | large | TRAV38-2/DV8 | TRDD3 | CAYQGDTLFPPYTDKLIF | TGTGCTTATCAGGGGGATACATTGTTCCCTCCTTACACCGATAAACTCATCTTT
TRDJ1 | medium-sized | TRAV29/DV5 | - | CSVLLCSKLFLRGVLGDTRATDKLIF | -
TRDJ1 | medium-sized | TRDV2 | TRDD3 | CACDTVGLGENGADKLIF | TGTGCCTGTGACACCGTAGGGCTGGGGGAAAACGGGGCCGATAAACTCATCTTT
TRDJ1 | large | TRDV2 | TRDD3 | CACDTVGVDTGGYGPDKLIF | TGTGCCTGTGACACCGTCGGCGTAGATACTGGGGGATACGGTCCCGATAAACTCATCTTT
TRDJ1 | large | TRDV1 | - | CALGESSPYTDKLIF | TGTGCTCTTGGGGAATCTTCCCCGTACACCGATAAACTCATCTTT
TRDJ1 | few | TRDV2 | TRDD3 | CACDTFHGRVLGDTYTDNLIF | TGTGCCTGTGACACCTTTCACGGTCGGGTACTGGGGGATACGTACACCGATAATCTCATCTTT
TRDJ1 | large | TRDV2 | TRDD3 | CACDTVVLGDTRTGNTDKLIF | TGTGCCTGTGACACCGTTGTCCTGGGGGATACGCGTACGGGAAACACCGATAAACTCATCTTT
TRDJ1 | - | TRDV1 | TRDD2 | CALGEEAFLRPTWWGKYTDKLIF | TGTGCTCTTGGGGAAGAGGCCTTCCTACGTCCTACTTGGTGGGGGAAGTACACCGATAAACTCATCTTT
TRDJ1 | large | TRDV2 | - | CACDSLVDTAYTDKLIF | TGTGCCTGTGACTCACTGGTCGACACAGCGTACACCGATAAACTCATCTTT
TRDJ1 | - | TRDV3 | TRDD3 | CAPRTGGLKLIF | TGTGCCCCTCGTACTGGGGGATTAAAACTCATCTTT